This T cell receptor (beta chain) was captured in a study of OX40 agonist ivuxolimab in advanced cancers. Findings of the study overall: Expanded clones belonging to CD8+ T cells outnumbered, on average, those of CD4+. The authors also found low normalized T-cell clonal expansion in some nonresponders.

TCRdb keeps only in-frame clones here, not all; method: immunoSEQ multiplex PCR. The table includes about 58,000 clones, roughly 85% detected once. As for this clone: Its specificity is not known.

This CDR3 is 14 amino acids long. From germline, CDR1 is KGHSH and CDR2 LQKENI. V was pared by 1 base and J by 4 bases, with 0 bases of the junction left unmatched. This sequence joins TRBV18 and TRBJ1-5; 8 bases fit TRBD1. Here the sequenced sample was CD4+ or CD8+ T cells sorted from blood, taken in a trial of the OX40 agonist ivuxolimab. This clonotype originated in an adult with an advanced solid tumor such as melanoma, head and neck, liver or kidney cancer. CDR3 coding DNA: TGTGCCAGCTCACCACGGGACAGGAATCAGCCCCAGCATTTT. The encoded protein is CASSPRDRNQPQHF.